These 27 T cell receptor beta chains were sequenced from one sample in a study of shared clonotypes between healthy human individuals. Sequencing was performed with immunoSEQ multiplex PCR; in TCRdb, only in-frame clones are kept and a portion is missing. The sample holds over a million clones; over 95% are singletons and the top ten take about 1.2%. Sequenced sample: naive CD4+ T cells sorted from blood. Subset: CD45RA+ positively selected. These receptors came from a young man in good health.

This chain joins TRBV9 and TRBJ2-7, with TRBD2 identical over 9 bases. The germline V gene has CDR1 SGDLS and CDR2 YYNGEE. V lost 4 bases to trimming and J lost 2 bases; unmatched junction nucleotides: 10. This CDR3 contains 16 residues. CDR3 sequence (DNA): TGTGCCAGCAGCCACCCCAGCGGGAGGCCAACCTACGAGCAGTACTTC. Translating gives CASSHPSGRPTYEQYF.

The rearrangement uses TRBV18 and TRBJ2-4; tentatively, D is TRBD2 (6 bases). The germline V gene has CDR1 KGHSH and CDR2 LQKENI. The CDR3 has 16 amino acids. V was shortened by 0 bases and J by 6 bases, with 15 bases between the two germline ends. CDR3 nucleotides: TGTGCCAGCTCACCACCGTCAGGGACTTTTGGAAACATTCAGTACTTC. Amino acid sequence: CASSPPSGTFGNIQYF.

The rearrangement joins TRBV7-9 to TRBJ2-3; 9 nucleotides match TRBD2. This CDR3 region has 17 residues. Trimming at V came to 0 bases and at J to 2 bases, leaving 6 bases not matched to a gene. The germline CDR1 and CDR2 sequences are SEHNR and FQNEAQ (reference sequence). Here the CDR3 DNA reads TGTGCCAGCAGCTTAGCGCTAGCGGGACCAGACACAGATACGCAGTATTTT. Its protein is CASSLALAGPDTDTQYF.

The rearrangement joins TRBV28 to TRBJ1-5; no clear D gene. V lost 6 bases and J 1 base, leaving 16 bases between the germline ends. There are 16 residues in the CDR3. From germline, CDR1 is MDHEN and CDR2 SYDVKM. The CDR3 DNA follows: TGTGCCAGCAGCACCACGAATACAGAAAGCAATCAGCCCCAGCATTTT. Translating it yields CASSTTNTESNQPQHF.

The chain carries TRBV14 and TRBJ2-1, with 13 nucleotides matching TRBD2. The CDR3 is 15 amino acids. From germline, CDR1 is SGHDN and CDR2 FVKESK. V gave up 5 bases and J gave up 7 bases; unmatched junction bases: 5. In DNA form, the CDR3 reads TGTGCCAGCAGCGTGCGGACTAGCGGGAGAAATGAGCAGTTCTTC. Its protein product is CASSVRTSGRNEQFF.

This chain links TRBV5-8 with TRBJ1-4; 8 positions match TRBD1. The trim removed 5 bases at V and 4 bases at J, leaving 10 bases unmatched. CDR1 and CDR2 (germline): SGHTS, YDEGEE. There are 16 residues in the CDR3. CDR3 protein: CASSQTGDRFNEKLFF. The CDR3 DNA sequence: TGTGCCAGCAGTCAAACCGGGGACAGGTTTAATGAAAAACTGTTTTTT.

This chain uses TRBV4-1 with TRBJ2-2, with D unresolved. Trimming removed 3 bases from V and 3 bases from J, with 11 bases in between. The V gene's germline CDR1 is MGHRA and CDR2 YSYEKL. The CDR3 contains 15 residues. This chain's CDR3 is CASSHPGRYTGELFF. The CDR3 DNA is TGCGCCAGCAGCCATCCCGGACGGTACACCGGGGAGCTGTTTTTT.

The rearrangement joins TRBV7-3 to TRBJ2-7; D is uncertain. This CDR3 has 13 amino acids. V gave up 1 base and J gave up 5 bases, with 9 bases separating them. Looked up from germline, CDR1 is SGHTA and CDR2 is FQGTGA. For the CDR3, the DNA is TGTGCCAGCAGCTTAAGTTCTCTCCACGAGCAGTACTTC. This codes for CASSLSSLHEQYF.

The rearrangement uses TRBV9 and TRBJ2-1; TRBD2 aligns across 7 bases. CDR3 length: 17 residues. Germline V gene lookup returns CDR1 SGDLS and CDR2 YYNGEE. V gave up 0 bases and J gave up 2 bases; unmatched junction bases: 8. CDR3: CASSVAIEGGPYNEQFF. CDR3 nucleotide sequence: TGTGCCAGCAGCGTAGCTATTGAGGGAGGGCCCTACAATGAGCAGTTCTTC.

The V gene is TRBV7-8, the J gene TRBJ2-5; the D gene is possibly TRBD2 (6 bases). The V end was cut by 0 bases, the J end by 3 bases, with 14 bases between. The CDR3 consists of 16 residues. Germline values: CDR1 SGHVS, CDR2 FQNEAQ. The CDR3 bases are TGTGCCAGCAGCTTAGCCGGGATCGGGGGAGAAGAGACCCAGTACTTC. Translation: CASSLAGIGGEETQYF. Full variable domain (remainder filled in from reference TRBV7-8 and TRBJ2-5): GAGVSQSPRYKVAKRGQDVALRCDPISGHVSLFWYQQALGQGPEFLTYFQNEAQLDKSGLPSDRFFAERPEGSVSTLKIQRTQQEDSAVYLCASSLAGIGGEETQYFGPGTRLLVL.

Details on this clone: The same CDR3 arises from other DNA sequences in this sample as well. This rearrangement joins TRBV28 to TRBJ2-7, with 11 bases lining up with TRBD2. After removal of 3 bases from V and 6 bases from J, the junction contained 4 bases not matched to a gene. The germline CDR1 and CDR2 sequences are MDHEN and SYDVKM. This CDR3 has 14 residues. This CDR3 reads CASSLLAGGGEQYF. CDR3 DNA sequence: TGTGCCAGCAGTTTGCTAGCGGGAGGTGGCGAGCAGTACTTC.

In this sample, this clone turned up a few times. This chain uses TRBV13 with TRBJ2-7; 9 bases map to TRBD2. CDR3 length: 15 amino acids. With V trimmed by 5 bases and J by 3 bases, 8 bases remained unmatched. CDR1 and CDR2 from the germline V gene are PRHDT and FYEKMQ (reference sequence). The CDR3 loop reads CASSRLAGAYYEQYF. The CDR3 bases are TGTGCCAGCAGCCGATTAGCGGGAGCATACTACGAGCAGTACTTC.

The chain recombines TRBV9 with TRBJ2-1; tentatively, D is TRBD2 (5 bases). Trimming pared 4 bases from V and 3 bases from J, leaving 17 bases between. Germline CDR1 and CDR2: SGDLS and YYNGEE. This CDR3 has 16 residues. The CDR3 region has the DNA TGTGCCAGCAGCCCGAGCGGTCCTCCCGTCTACAATGAGCAGTTCTTC. It translates to CASSPSGPPVYNEQFF. The full variable domain, rest sourced from reference TRBV9 and TRBJ2-1, is DSGVTQTPKHLITATGQRVTLRCSPRSGDLSVYWYQQSLDQGLQFLIQYYNGEERAKGNILERFSAQQFPDLHSELNLSSLELGDSALYFCASSPSGPPVYNEQFFGPGTRLTVL.

J is TRBJ2-3 and V is TRBV9; D gene uncertain. CDR1 and CDR2 from the germline V gene are SGDLS and YYNGEE. The CDR3 is made up of 14 amino acids. Trimming pared 0 bases from V and 0 bases from J, leaving 5 bases between. The CDR3 nucleotides read TGTGCCAGCAGCGTAGTGACTAGCACAGATACGCAGTATTTT. The encoded protein is CASSVVTSTDTQYF.

The chain couples TRBV5-6 to TRBJ2-7, with 9 bases that match TRBD1. With 5 bases clipped from V and 7 bases from J, the junction kept 13 bases outside the gene matches. The germline gives CDR1 SGHDT, CDR2 YYEEEE. The CDR3 runs 15 residues. The CDR3 DNA follows: TGTGCCAGCAGTTACACCCGGGACAGGGTAAGGGAGCAGTACTTC. Translated: CASSYTRDRVREQYF.

The chain links TRBV6-1 to TRBJ2-6; no reliable D call. CDR1 MNHNS and CDR2 SASEGT come from the germline V gene. This CDR3 is built from 15 residues. V was trimmed by 8 bases and J by 4 bases, leaving 15 bases between them. The CDR3 nucleotides are TGTGCCAGCGGCTCGACCAGTGCCGGGGCCAACGTCCTGACTTTC. Its protein product is CASGSTSAGANVLTF.

The V and J genes are TRBV27 and TRBJ1-2; no reliable D call. The CDR3 extends over 13 amino acids. CDR1 is MNHEY, CDR2 SMNVEV, per germline (reference sequence). Trimming took 0 bases from V and 4 from J, leaving 6 bases between them. In DNA, the CDR3 is TGTGCCAGCAGTTTATCTCCAGGCTATGGCTACACCTTC. Translation: CASSLSPGYGYTF.

CDR3 sequence: CASSESQGKSPKAFF. Written as DNA, the CDR3 is TGCGCCAGCAGTGAGTCCCAGGGGAAAAGTCCCAAAGCTTTCTTT. The V call is TRBV10-1, the J call TRBJ1-1; the D gene is possibly TRBD1 (6 bases). V dropped 0 bases and J dropped 9 bases, with 17 bases sitting between them. Germline V gives CDR1 WNHNN, CDR2 SYGVQD (reference sequence). CDR3 length: 15 amino acids.

This chain uses TRBV7-2 with TRBJ2-7; 8 bases line up with TRBD1. Germline CDR1 is SGHTA and CDR2 is FQGNSA. This CDR3 has 14 residues. The trim removed 6 bases at V and 3 bases at J, leaving 7 bases unmatched. The CDR3 spells CASSIDRGNYEQYF. The CDR3 DNA reads as TGTGCCAGCAGTATCGACAGGGGAAACTACGAGCAGTACTTC.

The V gene is TRBV19, the J gene TRBJ2-7; TRBD2 matches at 8 bases. The trim removed 7 bases at V and 4 bases at J, leaving 6 bases unmatched. The CDR3 length is 13 residues. The germline V gene encodes CDR1 LNHDA and CDR2 SQIVND (reference sequence). This chain's CDR3 is CASTGGASYEQYF. The CDR3, as DNA: TGTGCCAGTACGGGAGGGGCGAGTTACGAGCAGTACTTC.

The V gene is TRBV5-1, the J gene TRBJ2-3; TRBD2 is a possible D gene (6 bases). The CDR3 runs to 13 residues. CDR1 is SGHRS, CDR2 YFSETQ, per germline. The V end lost 6 bases, the J end lost 7 bases, and 15 bases lay between the germline ends. DNA of the CDR3: TGCGCCAGCACCCTCGAGGGAGGTCATACGCAGTATTTT. Translation gives CASTLEGGHTQYF.

This clone was counted once. The chain is built from TRBV7-8 and TRBJ2-7; 8 bases map to TRBD1. The CDR3 spans 14 residues. Trimming cost V 5 bases and J 5 bases; bases outside gene matches: 8. Per germline, CDR1 SGHVS and CDR2 FQNEAQ. CDR3 protein: CASSPGQVGNEQYF. The CDR3 bases are TGTGCCAGCAGCCCGGGACAGGTTGGAAACGAGCAGTACTTC. The full variable domain, rest sourced from reference TRBV7-8 and TRBJ2-7, is GAGVSQSPRYKVAKRGQDVALRCDPISGHVSLFWYQQALGQGPEFLTYFQNEAQLDKSGLPSDRFFAERPEGSVSTLKIQRTQQEDSAVYLCASSPGQVGNEQYFGPGTRLTVT.

Only one count was recorded for this clone. The V call is TRBV5-1, the J call TRBJ2-3; TRBD2 agrees at 11 bases. Trimming cost V 5 bases and J 4 bases; bases outside gene matches: 6. This CDR3 is 15 amino acids long. Germline CDR1 reads SGHRS; CDR2 reads YFSETQ. The CDR3 DNA reads TGCGCCAGCAGTCTACTAGCGGGAGCGTCAGATACGCAGTATTTT. Translating gives CASSLLAGASDTQYF.

The chain employs TRBV20-1 and TRBJ2-5, with D unresolved. This CDR3 comprises 10 residues. Germline V gene data show CDR1 as DFQATT and CDR2 as SNEGSKA (reference sequence). V lost 5 bases and J lost 4, with 5 bases in between. CDR3 DNA: TGCAGTGCTGGTATAGAGACCCAGTACTTC. Amino acids: CSAGIETQYF.

This clone was seen only once. In DNA, the CDR3 is TGTGCCAGCAGCTTAAGGGCTGGACGGGCGAACACCGGGGAGCTGTTTTTT. Its translation is CASSLRAGRANTGELFF. The chain joins TRBV7-3 to TRBJ2-2, with D hard to call. The germline V and J ends were trimmed by 1 base and 0 bases, with 12 bases remaining between them. Germline V gene sequence: CDR1 SGHTA, CDR2 FQGTGA. This CDR3 contains 17 residues.

V is TRBV9 and J is TRBJ2-3; TRBD1 matches 7 bases. Germline V gives CDR1 SGDLS, CDR2 YYNGEE. V lost 1 base, J lost 2 bases, and 4 bases stayed unmatched. This CDR3 comprises 15 residues. This CDR3 reads CASSVRDRVTDTQYF. The CDR3 DNA reads as TGTGCCAGCAGCGTACGTGACAGGGTCACAGATACGCAGTATTTT.

J is TRBJ1-1 and V is TRBV5-6; tentatively, D is TRBD1 (6 bases). This CDR3 is 11 amino acids long. Germline lookup yields CDR1 SGHDT and CDR2 YYEEEE. Between the trimmed V and J ends, which lost 6 bases and 6 bases, there was a span of 9 bases. CDR3 protein: CASTSGAEAFF. CDR3 in DNA: TGTGCCAGCACCTCAGGGGCTGAAGCTTTCTTT.